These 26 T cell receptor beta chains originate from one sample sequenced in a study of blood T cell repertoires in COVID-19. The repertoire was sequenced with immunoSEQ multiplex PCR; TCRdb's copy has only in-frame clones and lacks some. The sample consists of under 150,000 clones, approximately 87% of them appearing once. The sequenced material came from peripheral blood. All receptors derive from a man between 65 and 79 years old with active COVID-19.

In nucleotides, the CDR3 is TGTGCCAGCACCCCCGGGACAGCTTATGAAAAACTGTTTTTT. Amino acid sequence: CASTPGTAYEKLFF. The chain carries TRBV28 and TRBJ1-4; 7 bases are shared with TRBD1. CDR1 MDHEN and CDR2 SYDVKM come from the germline V gene. V shed 7 bases, J shed 6 bases, and the junction held 8 bases outside the gene matches. This CDR3 has 14 residues.

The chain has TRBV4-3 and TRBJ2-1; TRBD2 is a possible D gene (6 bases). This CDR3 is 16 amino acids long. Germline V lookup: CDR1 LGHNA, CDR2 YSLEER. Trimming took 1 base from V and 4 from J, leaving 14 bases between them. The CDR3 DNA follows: TGCGCCAGCAGCCAAGGACGGGGGAGAGGGTACAATGAGCAGTTCTTC. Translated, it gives CASSQGRGRGYNEQFF.

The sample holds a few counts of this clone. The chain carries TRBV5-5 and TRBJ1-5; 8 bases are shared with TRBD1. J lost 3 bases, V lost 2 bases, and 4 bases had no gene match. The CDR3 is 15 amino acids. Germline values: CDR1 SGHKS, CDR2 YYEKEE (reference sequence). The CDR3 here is CASSFQGAVNQPQHF. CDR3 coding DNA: TGTGCCAGCAGCTTCCAGGGGGCCGTCAATCAGCCCCAGCATTTT.

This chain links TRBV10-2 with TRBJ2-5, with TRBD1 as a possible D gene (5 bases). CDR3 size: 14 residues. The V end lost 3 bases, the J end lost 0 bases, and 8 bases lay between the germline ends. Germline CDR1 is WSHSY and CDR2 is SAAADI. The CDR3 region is CASSEPGYQETQYF. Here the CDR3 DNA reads TGCGCCAGCAGTGAACCAGGGTACCAAGAGACCCAGTACTTC.

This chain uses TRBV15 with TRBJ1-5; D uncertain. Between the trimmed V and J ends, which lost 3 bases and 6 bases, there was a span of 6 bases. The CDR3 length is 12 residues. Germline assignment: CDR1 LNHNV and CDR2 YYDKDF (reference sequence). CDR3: CATSSVGQPQHF. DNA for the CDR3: TGTGCCACCAGCAGTGTCGGTCAGCCCCAGCATTTT.

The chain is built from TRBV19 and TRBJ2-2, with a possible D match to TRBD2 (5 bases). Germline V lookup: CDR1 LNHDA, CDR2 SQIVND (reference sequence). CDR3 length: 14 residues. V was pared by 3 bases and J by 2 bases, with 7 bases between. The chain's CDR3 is CASSISGNTGELFF. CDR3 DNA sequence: TGTGCCAGTAGTATCAGCGGCAACACCGGGGAGCTGTTTTTT. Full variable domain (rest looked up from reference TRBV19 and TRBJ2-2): DGGITQSPKYLFRKEGQNVTLSCEQNLNHDAMYWYRQDPGQGLRLIYYSQIVNDFQKGDIAEGYSVSREKKESFPLTVTSAQKNPTAFYLCASSISGNTGELFFGEGSRLTVL.

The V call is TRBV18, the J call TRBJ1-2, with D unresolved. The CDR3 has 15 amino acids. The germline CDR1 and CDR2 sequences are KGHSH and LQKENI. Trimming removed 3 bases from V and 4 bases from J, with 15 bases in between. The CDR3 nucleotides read TGTGCCAGCTCACCGGGCCAGTCCTCGATCTATGGCTACACCTTC. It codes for CASSPGQSSIYGYTF.

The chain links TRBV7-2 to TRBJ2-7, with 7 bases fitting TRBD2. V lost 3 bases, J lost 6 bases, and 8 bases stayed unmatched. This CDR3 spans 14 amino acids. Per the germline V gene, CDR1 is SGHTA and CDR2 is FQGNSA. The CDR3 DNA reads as TGTGCCAGCAGCTTGGGAGGGATCGGTAGCGAGCAGTACTTC. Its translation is CASSLGGIGSEQYF.

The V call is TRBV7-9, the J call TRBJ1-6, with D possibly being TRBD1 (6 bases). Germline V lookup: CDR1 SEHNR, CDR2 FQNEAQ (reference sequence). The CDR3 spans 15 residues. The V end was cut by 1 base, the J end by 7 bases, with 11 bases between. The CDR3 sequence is CASSLVGGANSPLHF. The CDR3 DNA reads TGTGCCAGCAGCTTAGTGGGGGGGGCAAATTCACCCCTCCACTTT.

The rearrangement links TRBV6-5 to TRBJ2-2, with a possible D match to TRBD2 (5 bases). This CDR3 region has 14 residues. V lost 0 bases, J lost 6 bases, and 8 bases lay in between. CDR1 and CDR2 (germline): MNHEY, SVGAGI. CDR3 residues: CASSYSRVPGELFF. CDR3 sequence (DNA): TGTGCCAGCAGTTACTCGAGGGTCCCCGGGGAGCTGTTTTTT.

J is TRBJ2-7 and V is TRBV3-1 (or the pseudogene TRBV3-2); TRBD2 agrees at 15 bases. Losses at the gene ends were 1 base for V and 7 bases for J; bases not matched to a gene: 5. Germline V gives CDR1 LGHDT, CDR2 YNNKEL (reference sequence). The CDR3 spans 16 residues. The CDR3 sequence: CASSQVLGLAGGEQYF. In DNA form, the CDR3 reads TGTGCCAGCAGCCAAGTCCTGGGACTAGCGGGAGGTGAGCAGTACTTC.

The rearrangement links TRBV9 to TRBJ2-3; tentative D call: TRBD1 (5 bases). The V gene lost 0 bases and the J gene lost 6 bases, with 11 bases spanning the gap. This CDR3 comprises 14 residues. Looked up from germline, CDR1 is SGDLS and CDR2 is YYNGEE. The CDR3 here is CASSVVDSPDTQYF. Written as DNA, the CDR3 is TGTGCCAGCAGCGTAGTCGACAGCCCGGATACGCAGTATTTT.

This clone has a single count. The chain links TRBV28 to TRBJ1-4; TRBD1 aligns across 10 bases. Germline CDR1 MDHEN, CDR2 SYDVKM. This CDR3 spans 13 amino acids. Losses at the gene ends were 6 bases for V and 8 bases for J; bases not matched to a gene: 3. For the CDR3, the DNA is TGTGCCAGCAGAGGACAGGGGGGCGAAAAACTGTTTTTT. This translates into CASRGQGGEKLFF.

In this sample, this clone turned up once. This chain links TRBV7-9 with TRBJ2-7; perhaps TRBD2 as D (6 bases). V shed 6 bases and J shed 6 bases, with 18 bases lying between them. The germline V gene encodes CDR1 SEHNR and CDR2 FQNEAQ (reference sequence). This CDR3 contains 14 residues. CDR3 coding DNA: TGTGCCAGCAGTCCCGGGAGCTCACTTCGCGAGCAGTACTTC. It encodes CASSPGSSLREQYF.

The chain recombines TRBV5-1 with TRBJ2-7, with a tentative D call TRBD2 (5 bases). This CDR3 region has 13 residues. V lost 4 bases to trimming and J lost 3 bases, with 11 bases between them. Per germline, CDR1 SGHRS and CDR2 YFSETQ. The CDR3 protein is CASSKAADYEQYF. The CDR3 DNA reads TGCGCCAGCAGCAAAGCGGCGGACTACGAGCAGTACTTC.

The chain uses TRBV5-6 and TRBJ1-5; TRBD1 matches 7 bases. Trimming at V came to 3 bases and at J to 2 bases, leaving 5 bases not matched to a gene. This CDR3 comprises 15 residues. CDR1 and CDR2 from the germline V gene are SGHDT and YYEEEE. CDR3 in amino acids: CASSSGGWGNQPQHF. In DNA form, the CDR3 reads TGTGCCAGCAGCTCAGGGGGATGGGGCAATCAGCCCCAGCATTTT.

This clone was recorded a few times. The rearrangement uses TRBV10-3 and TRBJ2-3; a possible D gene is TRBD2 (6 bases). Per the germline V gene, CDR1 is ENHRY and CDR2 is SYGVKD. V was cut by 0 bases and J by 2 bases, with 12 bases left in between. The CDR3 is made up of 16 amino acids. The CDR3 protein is CAISESGLLATDTQYF. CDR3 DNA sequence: TGTGCCATCAGTGAGTCTGGCCTACTAGCCACAGATACGCAGTATTTT.

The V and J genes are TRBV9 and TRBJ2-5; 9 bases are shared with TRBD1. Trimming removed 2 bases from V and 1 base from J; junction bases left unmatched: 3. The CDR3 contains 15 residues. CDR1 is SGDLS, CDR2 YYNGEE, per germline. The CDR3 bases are TGTGCCAGCAGCGTCGCGGACAGGGGCCAAGAGACCCAGTACTTC. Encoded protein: CASSVADRGQETQYF.

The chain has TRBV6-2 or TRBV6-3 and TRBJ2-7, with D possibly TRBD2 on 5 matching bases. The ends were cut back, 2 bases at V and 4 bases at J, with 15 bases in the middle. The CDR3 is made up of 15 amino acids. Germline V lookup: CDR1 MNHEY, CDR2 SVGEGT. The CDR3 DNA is TGTGCCAGCAGTTACGGGGTAGCGTTCAAGTACGAGCAGTACTTC. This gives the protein CASSYGVAFKYEQYF.

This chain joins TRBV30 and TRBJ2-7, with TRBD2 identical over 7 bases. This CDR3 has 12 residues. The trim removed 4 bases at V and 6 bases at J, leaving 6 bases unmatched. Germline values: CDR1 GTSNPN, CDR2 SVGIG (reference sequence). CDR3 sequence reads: CAWKLAGVEQYF. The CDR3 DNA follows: TGTGCCTGGAAGTTGGCGGGAGTCGAGCAGTACTTC.

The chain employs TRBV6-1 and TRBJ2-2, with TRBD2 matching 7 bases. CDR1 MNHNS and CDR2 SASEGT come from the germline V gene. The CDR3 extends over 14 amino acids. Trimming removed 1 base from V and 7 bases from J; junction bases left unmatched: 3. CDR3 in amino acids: CASSEVGGRGELFF. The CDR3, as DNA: TGTGCCAGCAGTGAAGTGGGAGGGCGCGGGGAGCTGTTTTTT.

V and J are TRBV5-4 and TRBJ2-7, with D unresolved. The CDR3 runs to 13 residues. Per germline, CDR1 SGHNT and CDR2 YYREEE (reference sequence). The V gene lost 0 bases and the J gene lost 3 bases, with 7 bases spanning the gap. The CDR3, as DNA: TGTGCCAGCAGCTTGGTGTCGGGCTACGAGCAGTACTTC. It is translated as CASSLVSGYEQYF.

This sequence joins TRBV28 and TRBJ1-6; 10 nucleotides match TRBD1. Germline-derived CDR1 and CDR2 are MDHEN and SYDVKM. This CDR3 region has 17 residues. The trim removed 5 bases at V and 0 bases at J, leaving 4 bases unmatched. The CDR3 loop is CASSARDRGSYNSPLHF. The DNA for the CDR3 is TGTGCCAGCAGTGCCCGGGACAGGGGCTCCTATAATTCACCCCTCCACTTT. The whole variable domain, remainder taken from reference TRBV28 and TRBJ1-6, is DVKVTQSSRYLVKRTGEKVFLECVQDMDHENMFWYRQDPGLGLRLIYFSYDVKMKEKGDIPEGYSVSREKKERFSLILESASTNQTSMYLCASSARDRGSYNSPLHFGNGTRLTVT.

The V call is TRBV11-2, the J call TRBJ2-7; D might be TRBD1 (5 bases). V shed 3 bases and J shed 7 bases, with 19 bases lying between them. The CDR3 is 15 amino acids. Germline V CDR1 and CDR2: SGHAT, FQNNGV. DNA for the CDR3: TGTGCCAGCAGCTTCAGGGTCTCTTCTCTAGGTGAGCAGTACTTC. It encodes CASSFRVSSLGEQYF.

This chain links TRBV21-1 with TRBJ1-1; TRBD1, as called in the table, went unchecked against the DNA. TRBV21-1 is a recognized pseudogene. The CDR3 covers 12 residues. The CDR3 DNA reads TGTGCCGGGCACAGGGGGGACACTGAAGCTTTCTTT. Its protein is CAGHRGDTEAFF.

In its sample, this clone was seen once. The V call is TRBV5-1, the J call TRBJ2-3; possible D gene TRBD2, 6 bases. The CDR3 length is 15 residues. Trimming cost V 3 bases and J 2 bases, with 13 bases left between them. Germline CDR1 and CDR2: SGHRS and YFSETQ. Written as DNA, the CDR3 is TGCGCCAGCAGCTCCCTGGGCGGGGACACAGATACGCAGTATTTT. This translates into CASSSLGGDTDTQYF.